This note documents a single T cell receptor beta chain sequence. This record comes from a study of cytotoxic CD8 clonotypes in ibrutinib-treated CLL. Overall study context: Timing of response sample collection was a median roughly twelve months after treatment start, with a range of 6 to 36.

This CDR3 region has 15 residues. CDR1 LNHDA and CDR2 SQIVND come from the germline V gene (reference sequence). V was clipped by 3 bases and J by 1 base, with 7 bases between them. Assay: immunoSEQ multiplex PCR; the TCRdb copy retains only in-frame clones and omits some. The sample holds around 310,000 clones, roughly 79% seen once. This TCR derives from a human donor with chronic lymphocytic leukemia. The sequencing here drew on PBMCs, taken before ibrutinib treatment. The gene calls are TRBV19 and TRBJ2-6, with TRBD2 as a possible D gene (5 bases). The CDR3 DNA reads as TGTGCCAGTAGTATCCCGGGGTCTGGGGCCAACGTCCTGACTTTC. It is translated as CASSIPGSGANVLTF. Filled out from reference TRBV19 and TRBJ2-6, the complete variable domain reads DGGITQSPKYLFRKEGQNVTLSCEQNLNHDAMYWYRQDPGQGLRLIYYSQIVNDFQKGDIAEGYSVSREKKESFPLTVTSAQKNPTAFYLCASSIPGSGANVLTFGAGSRLTVL.